This TCR beta chain was retrieved from a study of memory CD4+ T cells and cytomegalovirus serostatus. Single viable CD3+CD4+CD8-CD45RO+ cells were sorted as the memory CD4+ T cells. After removal of 1 base from V and 2 bases from J, the junction contained 5 bases not matched to a gene. CDR3 length: 15 amino acids. From germline, CDR1 is SGHRS and CDR2 YFSETQ. The assay was immunoSEQ multiplex PCR, and TCRdb's table has in-frame clones only and misses some. The sample contains 50,000 to 75,000 clones, 80% to 85% of which appear only once. The TCR comes from an adult in good health and CMV-seronegative. Sequenced material: memory CD4+ T cells from blood. The V call is TRBV5-1, the J call TRBJ2-7, with 8 bases fitting TRBD2. CDR3 sequence reads: CASSLRSGGPYEQYF. Here the CDR3 DNA reads TGCGCCAGCAGCTTGCGGAGCGGGGGTCCCTACGAGCAGTACTTC.